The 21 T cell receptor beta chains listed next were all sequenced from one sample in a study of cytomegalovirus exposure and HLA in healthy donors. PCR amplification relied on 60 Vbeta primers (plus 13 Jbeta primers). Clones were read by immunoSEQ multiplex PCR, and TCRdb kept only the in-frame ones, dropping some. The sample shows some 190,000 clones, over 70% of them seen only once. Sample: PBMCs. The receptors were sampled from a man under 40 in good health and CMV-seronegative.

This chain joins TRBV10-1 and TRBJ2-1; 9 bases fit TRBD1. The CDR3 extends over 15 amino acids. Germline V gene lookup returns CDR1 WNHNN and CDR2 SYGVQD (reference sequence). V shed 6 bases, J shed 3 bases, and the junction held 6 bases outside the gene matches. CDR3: CASSGGTGSYNEQFF. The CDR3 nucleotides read TGCGCCAGCAGCGGGGGGACAGGGAGCTACAATGAGCAGTTCTTC.

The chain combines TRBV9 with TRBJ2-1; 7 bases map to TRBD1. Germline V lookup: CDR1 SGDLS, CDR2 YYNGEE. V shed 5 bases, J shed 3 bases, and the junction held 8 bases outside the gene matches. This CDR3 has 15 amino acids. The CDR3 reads CASSSAGTVYNEQFF. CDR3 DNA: TGTGCCAGCAGTTCCGCCGGGACAGTCTACAATGAGCAGTTCTTC.

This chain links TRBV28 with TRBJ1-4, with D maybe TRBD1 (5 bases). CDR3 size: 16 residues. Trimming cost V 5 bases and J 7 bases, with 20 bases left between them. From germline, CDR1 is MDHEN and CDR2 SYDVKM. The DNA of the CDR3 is TGTGCCAGCAGTGTAGCCGGGGGTGTGGGCATTGAAAAACTGTTTTTT. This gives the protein CASSVAGGVGIEKLFF.

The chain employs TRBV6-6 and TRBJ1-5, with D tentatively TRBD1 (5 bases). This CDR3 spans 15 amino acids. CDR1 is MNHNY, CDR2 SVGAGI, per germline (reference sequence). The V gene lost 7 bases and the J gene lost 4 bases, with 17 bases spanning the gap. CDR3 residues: CASTRDRALNQPQHF. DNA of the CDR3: TGTGCCAGCACAAGAGACAGAGCCCTTAATCAGCCCCAGCATTTT.

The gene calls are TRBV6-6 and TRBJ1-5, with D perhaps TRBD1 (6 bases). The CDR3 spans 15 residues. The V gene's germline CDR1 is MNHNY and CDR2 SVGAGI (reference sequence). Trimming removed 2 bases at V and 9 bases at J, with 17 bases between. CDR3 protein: CASSYLDRSRGPQHF. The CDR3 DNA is TGTGCCAGCAGTTACCTTGACAGGAGCCGAGGGCCCCAGCATTTT.

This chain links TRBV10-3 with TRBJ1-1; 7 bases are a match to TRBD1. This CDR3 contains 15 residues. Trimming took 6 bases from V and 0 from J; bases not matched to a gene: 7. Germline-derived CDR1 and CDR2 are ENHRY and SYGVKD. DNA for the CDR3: TGTGCCATCAGATTCCAGGGGGACATGAACACTGAAGCTTTCTTT. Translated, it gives CAIRFQGDMNTEAFF.

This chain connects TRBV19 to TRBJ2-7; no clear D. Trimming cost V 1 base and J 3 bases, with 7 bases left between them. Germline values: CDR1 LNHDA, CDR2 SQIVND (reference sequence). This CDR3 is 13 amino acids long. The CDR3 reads CASSIGQFYEQYF. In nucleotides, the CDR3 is TGTGCCAGTAGTATAGGTCAGTTCTACGAGCAGTACTTC.

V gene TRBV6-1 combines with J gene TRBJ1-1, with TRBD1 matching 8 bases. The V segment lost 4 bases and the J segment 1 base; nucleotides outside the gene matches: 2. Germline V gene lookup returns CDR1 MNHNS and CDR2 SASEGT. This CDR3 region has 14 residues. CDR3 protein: CASSGTGQNTEAFF. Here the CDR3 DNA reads TGTGCCAGCAGTGGGACAGGGCAGAACACTGAAGCTTTCTTT.

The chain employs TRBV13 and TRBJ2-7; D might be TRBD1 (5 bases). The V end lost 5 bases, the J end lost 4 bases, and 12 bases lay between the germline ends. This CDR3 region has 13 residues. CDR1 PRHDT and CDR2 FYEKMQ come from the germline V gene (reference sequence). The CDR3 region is CASSKGRYYEQYF. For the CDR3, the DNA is TGTGCCAGCAGCAAGGGGCGGTATTACGAGCAGTACTTC.

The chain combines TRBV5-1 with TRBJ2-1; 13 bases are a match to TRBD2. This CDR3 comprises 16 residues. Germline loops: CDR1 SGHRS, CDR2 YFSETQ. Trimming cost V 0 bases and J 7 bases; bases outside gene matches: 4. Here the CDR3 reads CASSLGGTSGNNEQFF. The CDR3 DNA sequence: TGCGCCAGCAGCTTGGGTGGGACTAGCGGGAATAATGAGCAGTTCTTC.

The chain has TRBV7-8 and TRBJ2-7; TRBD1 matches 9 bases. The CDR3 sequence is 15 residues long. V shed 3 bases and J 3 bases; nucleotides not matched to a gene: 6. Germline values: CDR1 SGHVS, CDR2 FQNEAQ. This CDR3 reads CASSFRTGEIYEQYF. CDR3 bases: TGTGCCAGCAGCTTCAGGACAGGGGAAATCTACGAGCAGTACTTC.

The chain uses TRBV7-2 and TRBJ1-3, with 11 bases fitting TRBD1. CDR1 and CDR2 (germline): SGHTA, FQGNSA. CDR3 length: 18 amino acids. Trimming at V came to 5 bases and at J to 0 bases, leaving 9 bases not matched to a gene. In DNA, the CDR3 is TGTGCCAGCAGCACGGGGACAGGGGGATGGGGCTCTGGAAACACCATATATTTT. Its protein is CASSTGTGGWGSGNTIYF.

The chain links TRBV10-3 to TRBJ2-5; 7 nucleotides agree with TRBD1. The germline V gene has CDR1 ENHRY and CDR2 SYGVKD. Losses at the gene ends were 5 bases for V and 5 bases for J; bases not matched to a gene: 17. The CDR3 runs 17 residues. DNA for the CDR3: TGTGCCATCAGTTCTGACGGGACAGCTGGGGGATGGGAGACCCAGTACTTC. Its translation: CAISSDGTAGGWETQYF.

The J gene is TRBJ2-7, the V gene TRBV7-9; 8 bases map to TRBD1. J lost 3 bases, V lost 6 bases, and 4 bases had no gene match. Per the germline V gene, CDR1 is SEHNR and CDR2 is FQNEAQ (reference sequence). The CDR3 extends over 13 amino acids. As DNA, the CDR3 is TGTGCCAGCAGTCTACAGGGGGACTACGAGCAGTACTTC. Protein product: CASSLQGDYEQYF.

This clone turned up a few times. CDR3 nucleotide sequence: TGCGCCAGCAGCCAAGCGTTTAGGGGGCCAGGCACTGAAGCTTTCTTT. Translation: CASSQAFRGPGTEAFF. This chain uses TRBV4-1 with TRBJ1-1; TRBD1 matches at 7 bases. The CDR3 has 16 amino acids. V shed 1 base, J shed 4 bases, and the junction held 9 bases outside the gene matches. Germline lookup yields CDR1 MGHRA and CDR2 YSYEKL.

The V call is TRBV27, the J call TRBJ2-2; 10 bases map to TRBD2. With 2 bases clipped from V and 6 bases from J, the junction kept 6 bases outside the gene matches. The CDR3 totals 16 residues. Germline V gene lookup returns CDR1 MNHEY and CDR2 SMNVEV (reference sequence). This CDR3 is CASSLHGTSVAGELFF. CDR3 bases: TGTGCCAGCAGTTTACATGGGACTAGCGTAGCCGGGGAGCTGTTTTTT.

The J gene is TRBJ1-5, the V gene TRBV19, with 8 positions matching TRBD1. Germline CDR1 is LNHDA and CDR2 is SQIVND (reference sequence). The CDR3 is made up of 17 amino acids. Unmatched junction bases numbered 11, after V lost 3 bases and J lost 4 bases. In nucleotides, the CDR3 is TGTGCCAGTAGTATCGGGTACAGGACAGGGACTAATCAGCCCCAGCATTTT. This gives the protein CASSIGYRTGTNQPQHF.

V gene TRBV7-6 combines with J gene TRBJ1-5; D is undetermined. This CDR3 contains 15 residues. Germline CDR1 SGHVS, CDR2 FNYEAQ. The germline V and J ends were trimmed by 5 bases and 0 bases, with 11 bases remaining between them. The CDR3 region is CASSDDTYSNQPQHF. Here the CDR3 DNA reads TGTGCCAGCAGCGACGACACCTATAGCAATCAGCCCCAGCATTTT.

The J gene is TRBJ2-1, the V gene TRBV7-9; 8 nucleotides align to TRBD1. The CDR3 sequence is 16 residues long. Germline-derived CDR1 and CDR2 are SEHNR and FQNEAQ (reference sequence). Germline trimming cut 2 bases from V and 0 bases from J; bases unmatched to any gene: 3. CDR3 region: CASSLRTGSSYNEQFF. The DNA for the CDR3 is TGTGCCAGCAGCTTAAGGACAGGGAGCTCCTACAATGAGCAGTTCTTC.

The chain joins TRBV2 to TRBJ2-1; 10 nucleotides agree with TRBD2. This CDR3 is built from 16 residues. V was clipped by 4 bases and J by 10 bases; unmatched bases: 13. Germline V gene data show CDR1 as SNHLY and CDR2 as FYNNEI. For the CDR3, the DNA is TGTGCCAGCAGTGTATGGGGACTAGCGAGTATAGGAGAGCAGTTCTTC. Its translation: CASSVWGLASIGEQFF.

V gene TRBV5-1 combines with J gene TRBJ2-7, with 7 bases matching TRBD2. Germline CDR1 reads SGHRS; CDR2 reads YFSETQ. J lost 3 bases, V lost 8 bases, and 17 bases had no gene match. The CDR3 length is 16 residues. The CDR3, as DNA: TGCGCCAGTACTCCCGGAAACGGGGGGACCTACTACGAGCAGTACTTC. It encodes CASTPGNGGTYYEQYF.